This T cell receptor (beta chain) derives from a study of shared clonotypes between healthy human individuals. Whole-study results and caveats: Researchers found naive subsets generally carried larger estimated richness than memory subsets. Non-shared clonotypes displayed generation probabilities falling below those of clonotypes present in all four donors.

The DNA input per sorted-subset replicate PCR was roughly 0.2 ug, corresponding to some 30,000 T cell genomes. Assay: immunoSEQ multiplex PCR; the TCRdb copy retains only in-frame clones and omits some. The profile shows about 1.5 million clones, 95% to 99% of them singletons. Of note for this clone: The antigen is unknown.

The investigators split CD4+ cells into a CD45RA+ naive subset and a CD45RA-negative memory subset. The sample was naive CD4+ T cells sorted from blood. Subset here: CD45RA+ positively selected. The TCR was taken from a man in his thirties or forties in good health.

CDR3 nucleotide sequence: TGTGCCAGCAGTGATTCAGGTCCCTCCTACAATGAGCAGTTCTTC. Protein product: CASSDSGPSYNEQFF. This sequence joins TRBV6-1 and TRBJ2-1, with no clear D. This CDR3 comprises 15 residues. V was clipped by 3 bases and J by 0 bases, with 9 bases between them. Germline CDR1 and CDR2: MNHNS and SASEGT.